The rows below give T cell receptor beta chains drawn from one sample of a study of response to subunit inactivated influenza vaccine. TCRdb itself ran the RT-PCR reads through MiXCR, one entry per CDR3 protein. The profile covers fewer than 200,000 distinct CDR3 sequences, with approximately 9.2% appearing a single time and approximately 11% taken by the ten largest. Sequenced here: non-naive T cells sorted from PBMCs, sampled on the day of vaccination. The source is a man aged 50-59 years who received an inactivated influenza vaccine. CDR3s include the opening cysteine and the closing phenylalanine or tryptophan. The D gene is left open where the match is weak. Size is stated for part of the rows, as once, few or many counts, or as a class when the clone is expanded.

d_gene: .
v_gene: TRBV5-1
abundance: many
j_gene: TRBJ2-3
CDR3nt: TGCGCCAGCAGCTCCGGCACAGATACGCAGTATTTT
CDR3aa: CASSSGTDTQYF

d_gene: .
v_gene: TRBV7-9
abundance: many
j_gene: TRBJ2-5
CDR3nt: TGTGCCAGCAGCTTAGCCGAGGGGAAGTGGGAGACCCAGTACTTC
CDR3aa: CASSLAEGKWETQYF

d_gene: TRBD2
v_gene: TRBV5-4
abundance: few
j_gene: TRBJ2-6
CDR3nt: TGTGCCAGCAGCTTGGCCGACGGGGGGTTTGGCACTGGGGCCAACGTCCTGACTTTC
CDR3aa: CASSLADGGFGTGANVLTF

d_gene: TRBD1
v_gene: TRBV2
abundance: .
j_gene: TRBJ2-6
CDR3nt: TGTACCAGCAGTTTACGCCGCAGGGGGCTATCTACTGGGGCCAACGTCCTGACTTTC
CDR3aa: CTSSLRRRGLSTGANVLTF

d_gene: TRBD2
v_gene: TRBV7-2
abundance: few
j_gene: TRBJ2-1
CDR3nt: TGTGCCAGCAGCCCCCGGACTAGCGGGAGGACAGATGAGCAGTTCTTC
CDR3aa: CASSPRTSGRTDEQFF

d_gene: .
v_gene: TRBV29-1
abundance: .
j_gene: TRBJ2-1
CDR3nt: TGCAGCGCCGTGACCAGGACTTACAATGAGCAGTTCTTC
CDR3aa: CSAVTRTYNEQFF

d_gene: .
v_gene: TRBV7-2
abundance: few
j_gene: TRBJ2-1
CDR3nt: TGTGCCAGCAGCTTTAGGGGTAACAATGAGCAGTTCTTC
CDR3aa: CASSFRGNNEQFF

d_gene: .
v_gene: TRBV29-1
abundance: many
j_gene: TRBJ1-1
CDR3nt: TGCAGCGTTGTGGGGGCGCGGAACACTGAAGCTTTCTTT
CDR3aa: CSVVGARNTEAFF

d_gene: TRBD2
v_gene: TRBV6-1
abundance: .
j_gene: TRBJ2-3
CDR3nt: TGTGCCAGCAGCCAGGGACTAGCGGGGGCTACGCAGTATTTT
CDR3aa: CASSQGLAGATQYF

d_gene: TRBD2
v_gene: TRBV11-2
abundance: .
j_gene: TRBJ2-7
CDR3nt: TGTGCCAGTGGGCGACTAGCGGGAGCCAGGGAGCAGTACTTC
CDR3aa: CASGRLAGAREQYF

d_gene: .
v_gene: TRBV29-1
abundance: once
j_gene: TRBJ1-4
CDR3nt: TGCAGCGTTGAAGATCAAGGGAGGCCGGAAAAACTGTTTTTT
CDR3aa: CSVEDQGRPEKLFF

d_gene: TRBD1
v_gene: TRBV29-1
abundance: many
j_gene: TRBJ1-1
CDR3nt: TGCAGCACTGAGAGGGGACAGGGGAACACTGAAGCTTTCTTT
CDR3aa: CSTERGQGNTEAFF

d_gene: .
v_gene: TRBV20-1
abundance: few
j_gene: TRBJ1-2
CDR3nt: TGCAGTGCTAGTCCACAGGGATGGGGAGGCTATGGCTACACCTTC
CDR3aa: CSASPQGWGGYGYTF

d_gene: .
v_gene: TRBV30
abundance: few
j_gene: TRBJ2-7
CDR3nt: TGTGCCGGTAGGTCCAGGACCTACGAGCAGTACTTC
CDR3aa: CAGRSRTYEQYF

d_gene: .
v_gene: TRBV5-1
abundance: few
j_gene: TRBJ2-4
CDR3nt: TGCGCCAGCAGCCTAGGGACTGATCTAGCCAAAAACATTCAGTACTTC
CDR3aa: CASSLGTDLAKNIQYF

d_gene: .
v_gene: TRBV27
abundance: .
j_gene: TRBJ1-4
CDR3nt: TGTGCCAGCCGCCACCAAAGGGGGGAAAAACTGTTTTTT
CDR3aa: CASRHQRGEKLFF